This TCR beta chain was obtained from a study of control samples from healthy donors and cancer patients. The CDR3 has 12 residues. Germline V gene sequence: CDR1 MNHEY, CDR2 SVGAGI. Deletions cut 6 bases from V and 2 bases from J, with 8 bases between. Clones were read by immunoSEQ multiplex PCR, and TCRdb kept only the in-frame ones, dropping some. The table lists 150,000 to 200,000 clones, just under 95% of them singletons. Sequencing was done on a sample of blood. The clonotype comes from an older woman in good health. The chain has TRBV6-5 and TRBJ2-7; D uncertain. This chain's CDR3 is CASRPSAYEQYF. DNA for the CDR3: TGTGCCAGCAGACCCAGCGCCTACGAGCAGTACTTC.